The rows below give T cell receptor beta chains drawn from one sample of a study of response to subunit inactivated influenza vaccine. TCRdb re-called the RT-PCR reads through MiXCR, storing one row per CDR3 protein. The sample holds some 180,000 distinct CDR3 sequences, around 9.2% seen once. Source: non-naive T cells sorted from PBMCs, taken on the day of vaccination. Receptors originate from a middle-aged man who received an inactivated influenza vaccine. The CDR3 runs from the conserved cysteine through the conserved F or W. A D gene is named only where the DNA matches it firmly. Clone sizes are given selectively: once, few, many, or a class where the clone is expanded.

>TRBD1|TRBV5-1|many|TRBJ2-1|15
TGCGCCAGCAGCTTTACAGGGGAATCGAACAATGAGCAGTTCTTC
CASSFTGESNNEQFF
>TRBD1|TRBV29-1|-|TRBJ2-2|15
TGCAGCGTCCTAGGACAGGGACCGAACACCGGGGAGCTGTTTTTT
CSVLGQGPNTGELFF
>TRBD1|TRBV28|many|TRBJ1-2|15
TGTGCCAGCAGTTCTATCCGACAGGGAGGATTGGGCTACACCTTC
CASSSIRQGGLGYTF
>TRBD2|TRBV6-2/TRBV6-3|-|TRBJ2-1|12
TGTGCCAGCCGGGACTATGTGGATGAGCAGTTCTTC
CASRDYVDEQFF
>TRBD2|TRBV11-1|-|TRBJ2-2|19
TGTGCCAGCAGCTCTATCTCTGGGCTAGCGGGAGCCCACACCGGGGAGCTGTTTTTT
CASSSISGLAGAHTGELFF
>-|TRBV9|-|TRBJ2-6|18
TGTGCCAGCAGCGTAAGGGCAGGAGCCTACTCTGGGCCCAACGTCCTGACTTTC
CASSVRAGAYSGPNVLTF
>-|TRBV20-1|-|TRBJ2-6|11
TGCAGTGGTGTGGGGGCCAACGTCCTGACTTTC
CSGVGANVLTF
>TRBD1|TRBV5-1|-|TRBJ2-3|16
TGCGCCACCTCCCTCGGACAGGGGTGGAGCACAGATACGCAGTATTTT
CATSLGQGWSTDTQYF
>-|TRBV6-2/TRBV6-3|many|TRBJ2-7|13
TGTGCCAGCAGTTACGACCGGGGTTACGAGCAGTACTTC
CASSYDRGYEQYF
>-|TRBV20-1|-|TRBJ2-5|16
TGCAGTGCTAGGGATTACGGGACACAGTACCAAGAGACCCAGTACTTC
CSARDYGTQYQETQYF
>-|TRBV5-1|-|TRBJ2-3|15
TGCGCCAGCAGACAGGGACGCGGGATTGAGGATACGCAGTATTTT
CASRQGRGIEDTQYF
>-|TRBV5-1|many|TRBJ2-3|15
TGCGCCAGCAGAGTCGGGCCAGCGAGCACAGATACGCAGTATTTT
CASRVGPASTDTQYF
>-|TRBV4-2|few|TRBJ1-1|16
TGTGCCAGCAGCCAAGGGCCCGGACTCGGGTACACTGAAGCTTTCTTT
CASSQGPGLGYTEAFF
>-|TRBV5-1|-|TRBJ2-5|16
TGCGCCAGCAGCTTGATGCGGGGCGCTAGGGTCGAGACCCAGTACTTC
CASSLMRGARVETQYF
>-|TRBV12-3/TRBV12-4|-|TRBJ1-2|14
TGTGCCAGCAGTTTAAGTGTCCGGGCCCCGGGCTACACCTTC
CASSLSVRAPGYTF
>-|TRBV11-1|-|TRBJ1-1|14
TGTGCCAGCAGCTTCCCAGGGCTAGGAACTGAAGCTTTCTTT
CASSFPGLGTEAFF
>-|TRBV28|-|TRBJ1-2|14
TGTGCCAGCAGTGCGATAAGGGATTTCTATGGCTACACCTTC
CASSAIRDFYGYTF
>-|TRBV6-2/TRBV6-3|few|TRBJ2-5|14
TGTGCCAGCAGTTACTCTCGGGCGGATGGGACCCAGTACTTC
CASSYSRADGTQYF
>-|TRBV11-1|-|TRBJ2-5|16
TGTGCCAGCAGCTTAACGATCGGTCAGGGGGGAGAGACCCAGTACTTC
CASSLTIGQGGETQYF
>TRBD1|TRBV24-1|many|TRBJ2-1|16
TGTGCCACCAGTGACTTTACCGGGACAGGAGACAATGAGCAGTTCTTC
CATSDFTGTGDNEQFF
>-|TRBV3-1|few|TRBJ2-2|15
TGTGCCAGCAGCCAAGATGTTACCGGGGCCGGGGAGCTGTTTTTT
CASSQDVTGAGELFF
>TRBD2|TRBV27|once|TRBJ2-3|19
TGTGCCAGCAGTCCCGGACCGGGACTAGCGGGAGGGCCCACAGATACGCAGTATTTT
CASSPGPGLAGGPTDTQYF
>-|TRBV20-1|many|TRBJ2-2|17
TGCAGTGCAAAGGGGGCGGGGGGCCGACTATCCACCGGGGAGCTGTTTTTT
CSAKGAGGRLSTGELFF
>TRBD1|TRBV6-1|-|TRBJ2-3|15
TGTGCCAGCAGTCGCGACAGGGGAAGGACAGATACGCAGTATTTT
CASSRDRGRTDTQYF
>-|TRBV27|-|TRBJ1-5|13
TGTGCCAGCAGTAACAGCCTGCTAGCGCCCCAGCATTTT
CASSNSLLAPQHF
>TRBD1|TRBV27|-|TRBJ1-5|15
TGTGCCAGCAAGGAAACCGGGACAGGGGGCTTGGCCCAGCATTTT
CASKETGTGGLAQHF
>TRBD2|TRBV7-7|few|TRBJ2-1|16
TGTGCCAGCAGCTTAAACAAGCGGGAGGGCCTAAATGAGCAGTTCTTC
CASSLNKREGLNEQFF
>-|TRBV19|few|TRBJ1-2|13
TGTGCCAGTAGTCTGGGCGGCGCCGTAAGCTACACCTTC
CASSLGGAVSYTF
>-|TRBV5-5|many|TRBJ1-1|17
TGTGCCAGCAGCTTGGCCCTATCCAATCTGCTGAACACTGAAGCTTTCTTT
CASSLALSNLLNTEAFF